The 8 T cell receptor beta chains below all came from one sample that was sequenced in a study of cytomegalovirus exposure and HLA in healthy donors. Repertoires were generated with immunoSEQ multiplex PCR, while TCRdb's copy carries only in-frame clones and drops some. The sample holds about 160,000 clones; about nine tenths are singletons and the top ten take roughly 4.2%. The specimen was PBMCs. The receptors originated from a man aged 18 to 35 in good health and CMV-seropositive.

Comment on this clone: Other DNA sequences from this sample encode an identical CDR3 as well. The chain has TRBV7-9 and TRBJ2-7, with 9 bases aligning to TRBD1. V lost 4 bases and J lost 1; bases outside the gene matches: 2. Per germline, CDR1 SEHNR and CDR2 FQNEAQ (reference sequence). The length of the CDR3 is 14 residues. CDR3 sequence (DNA): TGTGCCAGCAGCTCCGGACAGGGGTCCTACGAGCAGTACTTC. Amino acid sequence: CASSSGQGSYEQYF.

The rearrangement links TRBV27 to TRBJ1-5; 8 bases fit TRBD1. The V gene's germline CDR1 is MNHEY and CDR2 SMNVEV (reference sequence). V lost 5 bases to trimming and J lost 4 bases; unmatched junction nucleotides: 4. This CDR3 contains 14 residues. The CDR3 is CASSVQGANQPQHF. For the CDR3, the DNA is TGTGCCAGCAGTGTCCAGGGGGCGAATCAGCCCCAGCATTTT.

J is TRBJ2-1 and V is TRBV2, with 9 nucleotides matching TRBD2. Trimming at V came to 2 bases and at J to 7 bases, leaving 3 bases not matched to a gene. The germline gives CDR1 SNHLY, CDR2 FYNNEI. There are 14 residues in the CDR3. The CDR3 loop is CASSESLAGNEQFF. As DNA, the CDR3 is TGTGCCAGCAGTGAATCGCTAGCGGGGAATGAGCAGTTCTTC.

This clone was observed once. V is TRBV5-5 and J is TRBJ1-5; D not resolved. Trimming pared 4 bases from V and 2 bases from J, leaving 13 bases between. The CDR3 consists of 15 residues. From germline, CDR1 is SGHKS and CDR2 YYEKEE (reference sequence). CDR3 DNA: TGTGCCAGCAGCCGTTCCAGCGGGGGCAATCAGCCCCAGCATTTT. Its translation: CASSRSSGGNQPQHF.

This clone has a single count. The chain links TRBV7-9 to TRBJ2-2, with 13 bases matching TRBD2. CDR1 is SEHNR and CDR2 is FQNEAQ in the germline V gene (reference sequence). J was trimmed by 4 bases and V by 7 bases; bases with no gene match: 6. The CDR3 extends over 16 amino acids. For the CDR3, the DNA is TGTGCCAGCAACCGGGGACTAGCGGGAACCACCGGGGAGCTGTTTTTT. This encodes CASNRGLAGTTGELFF.

This clone is a singleton in its sample. CDR3 amino acids: CASSPRNGPYEQYF. In DNA, the CDR3 is TGTGCCAGTAGTCCTCGTAATGGGCCGTACGAGCAGTACTTC. This chain connects TRBV19 to TRBJ2-7; D gene ambiguous. This CDR3 is 14 amino acids long. V lost 5 bases to trimming and J lost 4 bases, with 15 bases between them. Germline V gives CDR1 LNHDA, CDR2 SQIVND (reference sequence). Using reference TRBV19 and TRBJ2-7 for the parts outside the CDR3, the full variable domain is DGGITQSPKYLFRKEGQNVTLSCEQNLNHDAMYWYRQDPGQGLRLIYYSQIVNDFQKGDIAEGYSVSREKKESFPLTVTSAQKNPTAFYLCASSPRNGPYEQYFGPGTRLTVT.

The V and J genes are TRBV5-4 and TRBJ1-3; weak D call: TRBD1 (6 bases). Per germline, CDR1 SGHNT and CDR2 YYREEE (reference sequence). Trimming removed 4 bases at V and 4 bases at J, with 9 bases between. The CDR3 has 13 amino acids. In nucleotides, the CDR3 is TGTGCCAGCAGCACCCAGGGGGGAAACACCATATATTTT. It encodes CASSTQGGNTIYF.

V is TRBV25-1 and J is TRBJ2-2; 9 nucleotides line up with TRBD1. Per germline, CDR1 MGHDK and CDR2 SYGVNS. V trimming: 6 bases; J trimming: 3 bases; junction bases outside the gene matches: 5. The CDR3 is 15 residues long. In nucleotides, the CDR3 is TGTGCCAGCAGGGAGGGACAGGGTGACACCGGGGAGCTGTTTTTT. This sequence encodes CASREGQGDTGELFF.